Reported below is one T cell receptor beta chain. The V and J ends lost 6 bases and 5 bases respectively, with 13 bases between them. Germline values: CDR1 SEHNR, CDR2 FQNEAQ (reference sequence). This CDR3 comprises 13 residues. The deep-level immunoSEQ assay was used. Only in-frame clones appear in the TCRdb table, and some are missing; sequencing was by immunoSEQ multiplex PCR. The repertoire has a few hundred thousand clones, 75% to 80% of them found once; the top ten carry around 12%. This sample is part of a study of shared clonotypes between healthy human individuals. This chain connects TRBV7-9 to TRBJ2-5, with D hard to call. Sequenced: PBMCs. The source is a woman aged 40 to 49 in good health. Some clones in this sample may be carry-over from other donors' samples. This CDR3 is CASSPHNRETQYF. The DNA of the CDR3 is TGTGCCAGCAGTCCTCACAATCGGGAGACCCAGTACTTC.